One and the same sample provided the 27 T cell receptor beta chains below, sequenced in a study of T-cell reconstitution after alpha-beta-depleted transplantation in children. The library targeted TCRbeta and was prepared with unique molecular identifiers. MiXCR, run by TCRdb on the PCR reads, gives a single entry per CDR3 protein. This sample yields 400,000 to 450,000 distinct CDR3 sequences, of which around two fifths are seen a single time; approximately 25% belongs to the top ten. The starting material was PBMCs, obtained before TCRalphabeta/CD19-depleted stem cell transplant. These receptors all come from a girl aged 2 to 10 with aplastic anemia, due to receive a stem cell transplant.

This clonotype was detected many times. The chain joins TRBV30 to TRBJ1-1, with TRBD1 as a possible D gene (5 bases). Per germline, CDR1 GTSNPN and CDR2 SVGIG (reference sequence). Trimming shortened V by 0 bases and J by 5 bases, and 13 bases separated the two germline ends. The CDR3 totals 14 residues. The CDR3 DNA sequence: TGTGCCTGGAGTGTAAAGGGGTCTTGGACTGAAGCTTTCTTT. The encoded protein is CAWSVKGSWTEAFF.

V usage is TRBV3-1 and J usage is TRBJ2-5; no clear D. CDR3 length: 15 residues. The V end was cut by 1 base, the J end by 5 bases, with 14 bases between. Germline V lookup: CDR1 LGHDT, CDR2 YNNKEL (reference sequence). The CDR3 sequence is CASSQGPGQMETQYF. The CDR3 nucleotides read TGTGCCAGCAGCCAAGGGCCGGGTCAAATGGAGACCCAGTACTTC.

This chain joins TRBV20-1 and TRBJ2-5; no reliable D call. The CDR3 totals 15 residues. Per germline, CDR1 DFQATT and CDR2 SNEGSKA (reference sequence). Trimming pared 0 bases from V and 4 bases from J, leaving 15 bases between. DNA of the CDR3: TGCAGTGCTAGAGATCTTCCGGATTCTGGAGAGACCCAGTACTTC. It specifies CSARDLPDSGETQYF.

The chain joins TRBV5-1 to TRBJ2-5; D could derive from TRBD1 or TRBD2 (6 bases each). The CDR3 extends over 15 amino acids. Trimming stripped 2 bases from V and 3 bases from J, with 14 bases between. Germline CDR1 and CDR2: SGHRS and YFSETQ. The CDR3 DNA reads TGCGCCAGCAGCTTATGGGGGGCGGAAGAAGAGACCCAGTACTTC. Its translation is CASSLWGAEEETQYF.

This clonotype has ten or more counts. In nucleotides, the CDR3 is TGTGCCAGCACCTCCGGACTAGCTGTCACAGATACGCAGTATTTT. Protein: CASTSGLAVTDTQYF. The rearrangement uses TRBV12-3 or TRBV12-4 and TRBJ2-3, with 8 bases matching TRBD2. V shed 7 bases, J shed 2 bases, and the junction held 8 bases outside the gene matches. This CDR3 region has 15 residues.

This clonotype appeared many times. This CDR3 is CASSMGSNQPQHF. As DNA, the CDR3 is TGTGCCAGCAGTATGGGTAGCAATCAGCCCCAGCATTTT. The chain carries TRBV27 and TRBJ1-5, with unresolved D. Per germline, CDR1 MNHEY and CDR2 SMNVEV (reference sequence). The CDR3 extends over 13 amino acids. Trimming cost V 5 bases and J 0 bases, with 5 bases left between them.

As to this clonotype: A much larger clone lies one base from this, so it may be a read error. J is TRBJ2-1 and V is TRBV18; TRBD2 matches 11 bases. The germline V gene encodes CDR1 KGHSH and CDR2 LQKENI. There are 17 residues in the CDR3. The chain's CDR3 is CASSPPGTSGYYKEQFF. The CDR3 nucleotides are TGTGCCAGCTCACCACCGGGGACTAGCGGCTATTACAAAGAGCAGTTCTTC.

The J gene is TRBJ2-5, the V gene TRBV7-7; 10 positions match TRBD1. J was trimmed by 5 bases and V by 5 bases; bases with no gene match: 5. This CDR3 has 14 amino acids. Germline-derived CDR1 and CDR2 are SSHAT and FNYEAQ (reference sequence). Here the CDR3 DNA reads TGTGCCAGCAGCCCGGGACAGGGGATGGAGACCCAGTACTTC. Translated, it gives CASSPGQGMETQYF. Full variable domain (outside the CDR3, taken from reference TRBV7-7 and TRBJ2-5): GAGVSQSPRYKVTKRGQDVTLRCDPISSHATLYWYQQALGQGPEFLTYFNYEAQPDKSGLPSDRFSAERPEGSISTLTIQRTEQRDSAMYRCASSPGQGMETQYFGPGTRLLVL.

This clonotype appeared a single time. The chain links TRBV6-4 to TRBJ2-3, with TRBD2 matching 16 bases. J was trimmed by 4 bases and V by 10 bases; bases with no gene match: 11. Germline CDR1 reads MRHNA; CDR2 reads SNTAGT. This CDR3 spans 17 amino acids. In DNA form, the CDR3 reads TGTGCCACTCCGGGACTAGCGGGAGGGCCCGTCCCAGATACGCAGTATTTT. Translated: CATPGLAGGPVPDTQYF.

The chain joins TRBV3-1 to TRBJ2-6; possible D gene TRBD2, 6 bases. CDR1 and CDR2 from the germline V gene are LGHDT and YNNKEL (reference sequence). The V and J ends lost 0 bases and 1 base respectively, with 10 bases between them. The CDR3 consists of 17 residues. The CDR3, as DNA: TGTGCCAGCAGCCAAGACCCAGGGAGGTCTGGGGCCAACGTCCTGACTTTC. Protein product: CASSQDPGRSGANVLTF. The whole variable domain, filled in from reference TRBV3-1 and TRBJ2-6, reads DTAVSQTPKYLVTQMGNDKSIKCEQNLGHDTMYWYKQDSKKFLKIMFSYNNKELIINETVPNRFSPKSPDKAHLNLHINSLELGDSAVYFCASSQDPGRSGANVLTFGAGSRLTVL.

The CDR3 nucleotides read TGTGCCAGCAGCTGGGACAGGGCACTAACTGAAGCTTTCTTT. Translating it yields CASSWDRALTEAFF. The chain is built from TRBV6-1 and TRBJ1-1, with 9 bases matching TRBD1. CDR3 length equals 14 residues. Germline trimming cut 6 bases from V and 5 bases from J; bases unmatched to any gene: 7. Germline values: CDR1 MNHNS, CDR2 SASEGT.

V is TRBV20-1 and J is TRBJ1-1; possibly TRBD1 for D (6 bases). The length of the CDR3 is 14 residues. The V end lost 3 bases, the J end lost 0 bases, and 11 bases lay between the germline ends. From germline, CDR1 is DFQATT and CDR2 SNEGSKA (reference sequence). CDR3 protein: CSARKNRVNTEAFF. As DNA, the CDR3 is TGCAGTGCTAGGAAAAACAGGGTGAACACTGAAGCTTTCTTT.

This clonotype has just a few counts. CDR3 sequence (DNA): TGTGCCAGCAGCGTAGGGGGAGGGAACGCCTATTGGGCCGGGGAGCTGTTTTTT. This sequence encodes CASSVGGGNAYWAGELFF. The rearrangement links TRBV9 to TRBJ2-2; the match to TRBD2 covers 7 bases. Unmatched junction bases numbered 14, after V lost 0 bases and J lost 6 bases. This CDR3 has 18 amino acids. Germline values: CDR1 SGDLS, CDR2 YYNGEE.

This clonotype came up a few times. The chain carries TRBV2 and TRBJ1-1; tentative D call: TRBD1 (5 bases). CDR3 size: 15 residues. Trimming stripped 4 bases from V and 3 bases from J, with 15 bases between. Germline V CDR1 and CDR2: SNHLY, FYNNEI. The CDR3 DNA reads as TGTGCCAGCAGTGCTGACTTTCAGGGCGACACTGAAGCTTTCTTT. It yields the protein CASSADFQGDTEAFF. Combining the CDR3 with reference TRBV2 and TRBJ1-1 gives the whole variable domain EPEVTQTPSHQVTQMGQEVILRCVPISNHLYFYWYRQILGQKVEFLVSFYNNEISEKSEIFDDQFSVERPDGSNFTLKIRSTKLEDSAMYFCASSADFQGDTEAFFGQGTRLTVV.

The sample holds many counts of this clonotype. The chain carries TRBV29-1 and TRBJ1-2, with D possibly matching TRBD1 (5 bases). The CDR3 is made up of 13 amino acids. The germline V and J ends were trimmed by 0 bases and 8 bases, with 13 bases remaining between them. Germline V gene lookup returns CDR1 SQVTM and CDR2 ANQGSEA. This chain's CDR3 is CSVEDLGERGYTF. For the CDR3, the DNA is TGCAGCGTTGAAGATCTGGGGGAGCGGGGCTACACCTTC. Combining the CDR3 with reference TRBV29-1 and TRBJ1-2 gives the whole variable domain SAVISQKPSRDICQRGTSLTIQCQVDSQVTMMFWYRQQPGQSLTLIATANQGSEATYESGFVIDKFPISRPNLTFSTLTVSNMSPEDSSIYLCSVEDLGERGYTFGSGTRLTVV.

This clonotype was observed a handful of times. The chain combines TRBV7-6 with TRBJ2-1; D gene unclear. The CDR3 has 14 residues. Germline lookup yields CDR1 SGHVS and CDR2 FNYEAQ. The ends were cut back, 6 bases at V and 8 bases at J, with 17 bases in the middle. In DNA, the CDR3 is TGTGCCAGCAGTCGGTTCAGAGAGGCTGATGAGCAGTTCTTC. Its translation is CASSRFREADEQFF.

The chain has TRBV7-8 and TRBJ2-7, with TRBD2 matching over 9 bases. Germline assignment: CDR1 SGHVS and CDR2 FQNEAQ. V lost 4 bases and J lost 7; bases outside the gene matches: 11. The CDR3 contains 15 residues. The CDR3 DNA follows: TGTGCCAGCAGCTCCTCGACTAGCGGCCCTGGGGAGCAGTACTTC. It translates to CASSSSTSGPGEQYF.

V usage is TRBV20-1 and J usage is TRBJ2-7; 8 bases agree with TRBD1. V shed 3 bases, J shed 2 bases, and the junction held 3 bases outside the gene matches. CDR1 is DFQATT and CDR2 is SNEGSKA in the germline V gene (reference sequence). The CDR3 has 13 amino acids. The CDR3 reads CSARDRDAYEQYF. DNA of the CDR3: TGCAGTGCTAGGGACAGGGACGCCTACGAGCAGTACTTC.

This sequence joins TRBV11-1 and TRBJ1-4, with 12 bases matching TRBD1. The length of the CDR3 is 19 residues. Germline-derived CDR1 and CDR2 are SGHAT and FQDESV (reference sequence). The V and J ends lost 5 bases and 3 bases, in that order; junction bases with no gene match: 13. The CDR3, as DNA: TGTGCCAGCAGCCCGAATATCGGGACAGGGGGCTCTGCTAATGAAAAACTGTTTTTT. Its translation: CASSPNIGTGGSANEKLFF. Using reference TRBV11-1 and TRBJ1-4 for the parts outside the CDR3, the full variable domain is EAEVAQSPRYKITEKSQAVAFWCDPISGHATLYWYRQILGQGPELLVQFQDESVVDDSQLPKDRFSAERLKGVDSTLKIQPAELGDSAMYLCASSPNIGTGGSANEKLFFGSGTQLSVL.

V and J are TRBV20-1 and TRBJ1-1; 10 nucleotides match TRBD1. The CDR3 consists of 13 residues. V lost 7 bases to trimming and J lost 11 bases; unmatched junction nucleotides: 13. CDR1 and CDR2 (germline): DFQATT, SNEGSKA (reference sequence). The CDR3 sequence: CSVGSPGTGEAFF. For the CDR3, the DNA is TGCAGTGTTGGCAGCCCCGGGACAGGGGAGGCTTTCTTT.

To note about this clonotype: It may be a read error: a sequence one base away is much more abundant. CDR3 nucleotide sequence: TGCTGTGCTAGGAAGGGACTAGCGGAGCTTTACTACAATGAGCAGTTCTTC. Translation gives CCARKGLAELYYNEQFF. The chain carries TRBV20-1 and TRBJ2-1; 11 bases are shared with TRBD2. Germline V gives CDR1 DFQATT, CDR2 SNEGSKA (reference sequence). The CDR3 has 17 amino acids.

The chain couples TRBV20-1 to TRBJ2-1; D tentatively reads TRBD1 or TRBD2 (7 bases each). Germline CDR1 reads DFQATT; CDR2 reads SNEGSKA (reference sequence). Trimming cost V 5 bases and J 9 bases, with 20 bases left between them. This CDR3 has 14 amino acids. The CDR3 is CSALRGGPGGEQFF. In nucleotides, the CDR3 is TGCAGTGCTTTAAGGGGGGGGCCAGGGGGTGAGCAGTTCTTC.

The V call is TRBV5-1, the J call TRBJ2-1, with 12 bases that match TRBD2. CDR3 length equals 15 residues. Germline CDR1 reads SGHRS; CDR2 reads YFSETQ. With V trimmed by 3 bases and J by 7 bases, 5 bases remained unmatched. This CDR3 reads CASSSTSGGENEQFF. CDR3 DNA: TGCGCCAGCAGCTCGACTAGCGGGGGAGAGAATGAGCAGTTCTTC. Variable domain in full (rest from reference TRBV5-1 and TRBJ2-1): KAGVTQTPRYLIKTRGQQVTLSCSPISGHRSVSWYQQTPGQGLQFLFEYFSETQRNKGNFPGRFSGRQFSNSRSEMNVSTLELGDSALYLCASSSTSGGENEQFFGPGTRLTVL.

The genes are TRBV20-1 and TRBJ1-3, with a weak D call TRBD1 (5 bases). The CDR3 length is 16 residues. Germline loops: CDR1 DFQATT, CDR2 SNEGSKA (reference sequence). The V end lost 2 bases, the J end lost 3 bases, and 17 bases lay between the germline ends. CDR3 region: CSARSTVEVYGNTIYF. CDR3 nucleotides: TGCAGTGCTAGATCGACAGTGGAAGTTTATGGAAACACCATATATTTT.

This clonotype was observed a single time. The chain uses TRBV20-1 and TRBJ2-1; D is unresolved. Germline-derived CDR1 and CDR2 are DFQATT and SNEGSKA (reference sequence). Trimming took off 4 bases at V and 0 bases at J, with 13 bases between the two ends. The CDR3 has 15 amino acids. CDR3 sequence: CSANLPVSSYNEQFF. As DNA, the CDR3 is TGCAGTGCTAACCTTCCCGTTAGCTCCTACAATGAGCAGTTCTTC.

The gene calls are TRBV9 and TRBJ2-5, with TRBD1 matching 8 bases. V lost 4 bases and J lost 0; bases outside the gene matches: 5. Germline-derived CDR1 and CDR2 are SGDLS and YYNGEE. This CDR3 is 15 amino acids long. The CDR3 DNA reads TGTGCCAGCAGCAGGACAGGGACTCACCAAGAGACCCAGTACTTC. This gives the protein CASSRTGTHQETQYF.

The chain links TRBV20-1 to TRBJ2-3; D possibly corresponds to TRBD1 (7 bases). V lost 1 base, J lost 2 bases, and 16 bases lay in between. The germline CDR1 and CDR2 sequences are DFQATT and SNEGSKA (reference sequence). The CDR3 is 16 residues long. CDR3 region: CSARGDAGQTTDTQYF. The CDR3 DNA reads TGCAGTGCTAGAGGCGACGCGGGACAGACCACAGATACGCAGTATTTT.